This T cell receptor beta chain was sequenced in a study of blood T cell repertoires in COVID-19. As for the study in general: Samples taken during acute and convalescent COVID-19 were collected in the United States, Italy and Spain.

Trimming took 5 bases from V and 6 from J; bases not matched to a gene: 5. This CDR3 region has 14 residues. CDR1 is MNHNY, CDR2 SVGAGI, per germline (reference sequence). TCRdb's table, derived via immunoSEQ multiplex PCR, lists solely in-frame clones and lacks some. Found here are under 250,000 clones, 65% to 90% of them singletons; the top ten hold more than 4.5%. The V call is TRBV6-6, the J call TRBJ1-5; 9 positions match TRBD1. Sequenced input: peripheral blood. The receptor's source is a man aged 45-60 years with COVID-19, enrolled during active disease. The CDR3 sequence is CASSRDRVGQPQHF. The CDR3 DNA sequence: TGTGCCAGCAGTAGGGACAGGGTAGGTCAGCCCCAGCATTTT.